The 28 T cell receptor beta chains listed next were all sequenced from one sample in a study of blood T cell repertoires in COVID-19. Sequencing was performed with immunoSEQ multiplex PCR; in TCRdb, only in-frame clones are kept and a portion is missing. The data contain around 110,000 clones, around 80% of them singletons. Sequencing used peripheral blood. The receptors were gathered from a man in his 70s with active or convalescent COVID-19.

The chain combines TRBV18 with TRBJ1-1; the D gene is possibly TRBD1 (5 bases). V lost 1 base to trimming and J lost 5 bases, with 11 bases between them. This CDR3 is built from 14 residues. Germline V CDR1 and CDR2: KGHSH, LQKENI. CDR3 in DNA: TGTGCCAGCTCACCACAGGGGTCGCGTACTGAAGCTTTCTTT. Translation gives CASSPQGSRTEAFF.

The chain joins TRBV6-5 to TRBJ2-7; D is perhaps TRBD1 (6 bases). Germline V CDR1 and CDR2: MNHEY, SVGAGI. This CDR3 is built from 12 residues. The V and J ends lost 5 bases and 3 bases respectively, with 8 bases between them. Here the CDR3 DNA reads TGTGCCAGCAGTCGGGACAACTACGAGCAGTACTTC. It encodes CASSRDNYEQYF.

The rearrangement links TRBV25-1 to TRBJ1-3, with TRBD1 as a possible D gene (6 bases). Germline V gene sequence: CDR1 MGHDK, CDR2 SYGVNS. The CDR3 extends over 11 amino acids. The CDR3 is CYRQDGNTIYF. The CDR3, as DNA: TGTTACCGACAGGATGGAAACACCATATATTTT.

V usage is TRBV6-6 and J usage is TRBJ2-2; possible D gene TRBD2, 6 bases. V was shortened by 6 bases and J by 0 bases, with 11 bases between the two germline ends. The CDR3 sequence is 15 residues long. CDR1 and CDR2 from the germline V gene are MNHNY and SVGAGI (reference sequence). CDR3 loop: CASRMEGANTGELFF. Here the CDR3 DNA reads TGTGCCAGCAGAATGGAGGGAGCGAACACCGGGGAGCTGTTTTTT.

The CDR3 nucleotides are TGCGCCAGCAGCTCTCAGGGGACAGGGGGCACTGAAGCTTTCTTT. Residues: CASSSQGTGGTEAFF. The V call is TRBV5-1, the J call TRBJ1-1; TRBD1 aligns across 11 bases. Germline CDR1 SGHRS, CDR2 YFSETQ. The CDR3 is 15 residues long. Trimming at V came to 3 bases and at J to 4 bases, leaving 5 bases not matched to a gene. Together with reference TRBV5-1 and TRBJ1-1, the CDR3 gives the full variable domain: KAGVTQTPRYLIKTRGQQVTLSCSPISGHRSVSWYQQTPGQGLQFLFEYFSETQRNKGNFPGRFSGRQFSNSRSEMNVSTLELGDSALYLCASSSQGTGGTEAFFGQGTRLTVV.

The chain links TRBV11-3 to TRBJ1-1; no definite D call. Trimming removed 5 bases at V and 0 bases at J, with 10 bases between. This CDR3 has 14 residues. CDR1 SGHNT and CDR2 YENEEA come from the germline V gene. The CDR3 coding sequence is TGTGCCAGCAGCAGCGGATCCATGAACACTGAAGCTTTCTTT. Its protein is CASSSGSMNTEAFF.

This clone has a count of ten or more. The chain employs TRBV2 and TRBJ2-5, with 12 bases lining up with TRBD2. The length of the CDR3 is 15 residues. Germline CDR1 reads SNHLY; CDR2 reads FYNNEI. With 6 bases clipped from V and 2 bases from J, the junction kept 4 bases outside the gene matches. DNA for the CDR3: TGTGCCAGCAGCACTAGCGGGAGGCATCAAGAGACCCAGTACTTC. Translation: CASSTSGRHQETQYF.

The V gene is TRBV5-8, the J gene TRBJ2-7; 8 nucleotides align to TRBD2. The CDR3 has 19 amino acids. With V trimmed by 2 bases and J by 1 base, 17 bases remained unmatched. Per the germline V gene, CDR1 is SGHTS and CDR2 is YDEGEE. The CDR3 DNA reads TGTGCCAGCAGCTTACTAGCGGCCTCCGCTACATACGTTTCCTACGAGCAGTACTTC. Translating it yields CASSLLAASATYVSYEQYF.

The chain joins TRBV10-3 to TRBJ1-2; D unclear. With 3 bases removed from V and 10 bases from J, the gap between germline ends came to 12 bases. CDR1 is ENHRY and CDR2 is SYGVKD in the germline V gene. This CDR3 is 12 amino acids long. The CDR3 nucleotides read TGTGCCATCAGTGAAATAGGGAGTGACTACACCTTC. Protein: CAISEIGSDYTF.

The chain has TRBV4-1 and TRBJ1-1; TRBD1 matches at 9 bases. The CDR3 has 17 residues. Looked up from germline, CDR1 is MGHRA and CDR2 is YSYEKL. V was clipped by 1 base and J by 2 bases; unmatched bases: 8. In nucleotides, the CDR3 is TGCGCCAGCAGCCAAGCTGGGACAGGGCGAGGAAACACTGAAGCTTTCTTT. Translated, it gives CASSQAGTGRGNTEAFF.

V usage is TRBV7-2 and J usage is TRBJ2-7; D is possibly TRBD2 (5 bases). Germline assignment: CDR1 SGHTA and CDR2 FQGNSA. V dropped 2 bases and J dropped 6 bases, with 5 bases sitting between them. This CDR3 has 11 residues. CDR3 nucleotides: TGTGCCAGCAGCTTAAGCGGCGAGCAGTACTTC. The encoded protein is CASSLSGEQYF.

This chain joins TRBV6-6 and TRBJ1-6, with TRBD1 identical over 8 bases. This CDR3 has 16 amino acids. Germline V CDR1 and CDR2: MNHNY, SVGAGI (reference sequence). The ends lost 5 bases at V and 0 bases at J; junction bases unmatched: 3. CDR3 sequence: CASSRQGSSYNSPLHF. The DNA of the CDR3 is TGTGCCAGCAGTCGACAGGGGAGCTCCTATAATTCACCCCTCCACTTT.

The CDR3 bases are TGCGCCAGCAAAAATAAAGCAAAACCGGGACAGGGAGACGCGAGTGCCAAAAACATTCAGTACTTC. It translates to CASKNKAKPGQGDASAKNIQYF. V is TRBV23-1 and J is TRBJ2-4, with 9 bases aligning to TRBD1. TRBV23-1 is known as an ORF, though its function is uncertain. Trimming cost V 7 bases and J 1 base; bases outside gene matches: 26. The CDR3 contains 22 residues.

This rearrangement joins TRBV19 to TRBJ2-1, with TRBD2 matching 7 bases. CDR1 is LNHDA and CDR2 is SQIVND in the germline V gene (reference sequence). Germline trimming cut 5 bases from V and 9 bases from J; bases unmatched to any gene: 13. This CDR3 region has 15 residues. Here the CDR3 DNA reads TGTGCCAGTAGTGGACTCCGGGAAGGGAGGGGTGAGCAGTTCTTC. Translated: CASSGLREGRGEQFF.

The chain joins TRBV14 to TRBJ1-2, with D maybe TRBD1 (6 bases). Trimming pared 5 bases from V and 5 bases from J, leaving 9 bases between. The V gene's germline CDR1 is SGHDN and CDR2 FVKESK. The CDR3 runs to 12 residues. CDR3 amino acids: CASSKQGYGYTF. CDR3 nucleotides: TGTGCCAGCAGCAAACAGGGTTATGGCTACACCTTC.

J is TRBJ1-4 and V is TRBV28, with 7 bases aligning to TRBD1. With 7 bases clipped from V and 7 bases from J, the junction kept 9 bases outside the gene matches. There are 14 residues in the CDR3. Germline CDR1 reads MDHEN; CDR2 reads SYDVKM. CDR3 sequence (DNA): TGTGCCAGCAAACCAGGGGCAGGGGGTGAAAAACTGTTTTTT. Translated: CASKPGAGGEKLFF.

This clone appeared once. This chain uses TRBV24-1 with TRBJ1-5, with 10 nucleotides matching TRBD1. Germline loops: CDR1 KGHDR, CDR2 SFDVKD. CDR3 size: 15 residues. V lost 4 bases, J lost 3 bases, and 2 bases stayed unmatched. CDR3 DNA: TGTGCCACCAGTGACGGGACAGGGGTCAATCAGCCCCAGCATTTT. Residues: CATSDGTGVNQPQHF.

This rearrangement joins TRBV7-9 to TRBJ2-1; D is unclear. The germline CDR1 and CDR2 sequences are SEHNR and FQNEAQ (reference sequence). The ends were cut back, 5 bases at V and 3 bases at J, with 11 bases in the middle. The CDR3 consists of 14 residues. The CDR3 nucleotides are TGTGCCAGCAGCAGCGTACCCAACTACAATGAGCAGTTCTTC. Translated: CASSSVPNYNEQFF.

The chain uses TRBV27 and TRBJ2-5; TRBD1 matches 9 bases. This CDR3 region has 14 residues. Germline CDR1 reads MNHEY; CDR2 reads SMNVEV (reference sequence). V gave up 8 bases and J gave up 5 bases; unmatched junction bases: 9. The CDR3 DNA is TGTGCCAGCGCCCCGGGACAGGGTGCGGAGACCCAGTACTTC. Amino acids: CASAPGQGAETQYF.

The V gene is TRBV19, the J gene TRBJ1-2, with 9 bases that match TRBD1. V was pared by 4 bases and J by 5 bases, with 5 bases of the junction left unmatched. The CDR3 length is 14 residues. Germline loops: CDR1 LNHDA, CDR2 SQIVND (reference sequence). The CDR3 protein is CASSTGQGGYGYTF. In nucleotides, the CDR3 is TGTGCCAGTAGTACGGGACAGGGAGGATATGGCTACACCTTC.

This clone turned up a few times. The chain couples TRBV7-8 to TRBJ1-5, with D possibly matching TRBD1 (6 bases). V was cut by 2 bases and J by 5 bases, with 13 bases left in between. Per germline, CDR1 SGHVS and CDR2 FQNEAQ. The CDR3 runs 15 residues. In DNA, the CDR3 is TGTGCCAGCAGCTTAATGGACAGTATCCATCAGCCCCAGCATTTT. Amino acid sequence: CASSLMDSIHQPQHF. The complete variable domain, with remaining parts taken from reference TRBV7-8 and TRBJ1-5, reads GAGVSQSPRYKVAKRGQDVALRCDPISGHVSLFWYQQALGQGPEFLTYFQNEAQLDKSGLPSDRFFAERPEGSVSTLKIQRTQQEDSAVYLCASSLMDSIHQPQHFGDGTRLSIL.

V usage is TRBV6-6 and J usage is TRBJ2-7; D perhaps matches TRBD1 (6 bases). The ends were cut back, 0 bases at V and 6 bases at J, with 9 bases in the middle. The CDR3 spans 13 residues. CDR1 is MNHNY and CDR2 is SVGAGI in the germline V gene (reference sequence). This chain's CDR3 is CASSYSSGAEQYF. The CDR3 DNA reads as TGTGCCAGCAGTTACTCGTCAGGGGCCGAGCAGTACTTC.

This clone was counted ten times or more. This rearrangement joins TRBV4-2 to TRBJ1-5; 7 nucleotides agree with TRBD1. This CDR3 comprises 15 residues. The germline gives CDR1 LGHNA, CDR2 YNFKEQ. The V segment lost 0 bases and the J segment 7 bases; nucleotides outside the gene matches: 6. This chain's CDR3 is CASSQEIQGMQPQHF. CDR3 DNA: TGTGCCAGCAGCCAAGAGATACAGGGGATGCAGCCCCAGCATTTT.

V gene TRBV10-3 combines with J gene TRBJ2-7; 7 positions agree with TRBD1. The CDR3 runs to 14 residues. The ends lost 7 bases at V and 0 bases at J; junction bases unmatched: 6. Germline loops: CDR1 ENHRY, CDR2 SYGVKD. The CDR3 loop is CAITRGPSSYEQYF. In DNA, the CDR3 is TGTGCCATCACTAGGGGGCCGAGCTCCTACGAGCAGTACTTC.

V usage is TRBV5-1 and J usage is TRBJ1-1, with a possible D match to TRBD1 (6 bases). Germline-derived CDR1 and CDR2 are SGHRS and YFSETQ. Trimming left V 3 bases short and J 5 bases short, with 8 bases between. This CDR3 region has 12 residues. CDR3 sequence: CASSSQGTEAFF. The CDR3 coding sequence is TGCGCCAGCAGCTCTCAGGGGACTGAAGCTTTCTTT.

The chain employs TRBV6-7 and TRBJ2-1, with TRBD2 identical over 9 bases. TRBV6-7 counts as an open reading frame of uncertain function. V lost 11 bases and J lost 0; bases outside the gene matches: 20. This CDR3 is 19 amino acids long. CDR3 bases: TGTGCCCGGGACGTGAGATCTGCGGGAGGGCCCAGCTCCTACAATGAGCAGTTCTTC. Translated: CARDVRSAGGPSSYNEQFF.

V usage is TRBV18 and J usage is TRBJ2-1; maybe TRBD2 (6 bases). This CDR3 has 16 amino acids. Between the trimmed V and J ends, which lost 2 bases and 8 bases, there was a span of 19 bases. CDR1 and CDR2 (germline): KGHSH, LQKENI. The CDR3 loop reads CASSPGVGTGSDEQFF. Written as DNA, the CDR3 is TGTGCCAGCTCACCAGGGGTTGGGACTGGTAGCGATGAGCAGTTCTTC.

The gene calls are TRBV28 and TRBJ1-1; D remains ambiguous. The CDR3 length is 12 residues. V was pared by 2 bases and J by 5 bases, with 6 bases between. Germline CDR1 is MDHEN and CDR2 is SYDVKM. In DNA, the CDR3 is TGTGCCAGCAGTTTAGGGAGAACTGAAGCTTTCTTT. This encodes CASSLGRTEAFF. Full variable domain (outside the CDR3, taken from reference TRBV28 and TRBJ1-1): DVKVTQSSRYLVKRTGEKVFLECVQDMDHENMFWYRQDPGLGLRLIYFSYDVKMKEKGDIPEGYSVSREKKERFSLILESASTNQTSMYLCASSLGRTEAFFGQGTRLTVV.